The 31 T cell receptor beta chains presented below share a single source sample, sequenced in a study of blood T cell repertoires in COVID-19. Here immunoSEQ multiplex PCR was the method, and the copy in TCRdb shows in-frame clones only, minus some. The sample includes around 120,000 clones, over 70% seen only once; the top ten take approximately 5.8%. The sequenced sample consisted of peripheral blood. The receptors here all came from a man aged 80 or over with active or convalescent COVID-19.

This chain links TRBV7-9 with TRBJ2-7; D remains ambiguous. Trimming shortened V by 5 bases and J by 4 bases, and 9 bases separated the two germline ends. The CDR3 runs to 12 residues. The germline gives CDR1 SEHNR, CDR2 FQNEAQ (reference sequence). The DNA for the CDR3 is TGTGCCAGCAGCGTTAACAGTTACGAGCAGTACTTC. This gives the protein CASSVNSYEQYF.

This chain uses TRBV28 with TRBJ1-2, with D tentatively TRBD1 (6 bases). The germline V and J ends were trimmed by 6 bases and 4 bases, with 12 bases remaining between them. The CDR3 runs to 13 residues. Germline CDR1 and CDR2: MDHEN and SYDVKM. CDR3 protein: CASRKQGIYGYTF. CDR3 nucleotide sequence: TGTGCCAGCAGGAAACAGGGAATCTATGGCTACACCTTC.

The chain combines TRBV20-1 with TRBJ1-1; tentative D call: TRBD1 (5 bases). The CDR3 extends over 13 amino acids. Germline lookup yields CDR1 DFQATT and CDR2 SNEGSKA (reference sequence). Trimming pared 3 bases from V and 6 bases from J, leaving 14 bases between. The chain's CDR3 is CSASPAGRAEAFF. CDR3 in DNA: TGCAGTGCTAGTCCGGCAGGGCGAGCTGAAGCTTTCTTT.

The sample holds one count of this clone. CDR3 DNA sequence: TGTGCCAGCAGCGCCCACGGGAGGGGGGCGATAGAGACCCAGTACTTC. Its protein product is CASSAHGRGAIETQYF. V gene TRBV25-1 combines with J gene TRBJ2-5; 8 bases agree with TRBD2. CDR3 length: 16 amino acids. Germline V gene lookup returns CDR1 MGHDK and CDR2 SYGVNS. V trimming: 6 bases; J trimming: 4 bases; junction bases outside the gene matches: 13. Variable domain in full (rest from reference TRBV25-1 and TRBJ2-5): EADIYQTPRYLVIGTGKKITLECSQTMGHDKMYWYQQDPGMELHLIHYSYGVNSTEKGDLSSESTVSRIRTEHFPLTLESARPSHTSQYLCASSAHGRGAIETQYFGPGTRLLVL.

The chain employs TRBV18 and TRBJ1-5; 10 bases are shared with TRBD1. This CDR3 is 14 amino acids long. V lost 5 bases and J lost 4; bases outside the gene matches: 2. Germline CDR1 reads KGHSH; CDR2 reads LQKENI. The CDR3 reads CASSTGQGNQPQHF. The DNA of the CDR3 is TGTGCCAGCTCAACGGGACAGGGGAATCAGCCCCAGCATTTT.

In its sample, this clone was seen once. The CDR3 DNA is TGTGCCAGCAGCCATTCGGACAGGGGCCGGCACGGGGAGCTGTTTTTT. Its protein is CASSHSDRGRHGELFF. The chain joins TRBV4-2 to TRBJ2-2; TRBD1 aligns across 9 bases. This CDR3 has 16 amino acids. The V and J ends lost 3 bases and 7 bases, in that order; junction bases with no gene match: 9. In germline, CDR1 is LGHNA, CDR2 YNFKEQ.

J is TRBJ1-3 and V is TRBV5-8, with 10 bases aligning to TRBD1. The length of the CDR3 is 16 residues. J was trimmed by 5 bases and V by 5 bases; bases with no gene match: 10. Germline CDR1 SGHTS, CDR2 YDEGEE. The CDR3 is CASSYSDRGQRNTIYF. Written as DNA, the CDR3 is TGTGCCAGCAGTTATTCCGACAGGGGGCAAAGAAACACCATATATTTT.

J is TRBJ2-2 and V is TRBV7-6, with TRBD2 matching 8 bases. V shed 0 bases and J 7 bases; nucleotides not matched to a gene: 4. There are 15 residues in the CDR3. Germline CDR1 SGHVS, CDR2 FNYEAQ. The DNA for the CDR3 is TGTGCCAGCAGCTTAGCTAGCGGGGTAAACGGGGAGCTGTTTTTT. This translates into CASSLASGVNGELFF.

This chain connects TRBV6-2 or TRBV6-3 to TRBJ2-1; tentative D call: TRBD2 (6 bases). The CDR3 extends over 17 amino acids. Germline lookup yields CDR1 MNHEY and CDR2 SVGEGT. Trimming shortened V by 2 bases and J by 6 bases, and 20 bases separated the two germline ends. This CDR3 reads CASSYVISGEFSNEQFF. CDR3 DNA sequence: TGTGCCAGCAGTTACGTCATTTCGGGGGAGTTTTCCAATGAGCAGTTCTTC.

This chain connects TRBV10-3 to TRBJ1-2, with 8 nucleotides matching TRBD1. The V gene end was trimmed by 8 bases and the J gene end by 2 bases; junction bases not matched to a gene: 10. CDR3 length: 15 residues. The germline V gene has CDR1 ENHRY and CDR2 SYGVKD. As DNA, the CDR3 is TGTGCCATCGGTTCCGGGACAGGACCCAACTATGGCTACACCTTC. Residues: CAIGSGTGPNYGYTF.

The CDR3 DNA reads as TGTGCCAGCAGCTTGGCGCGGGACGGTTATCATGGCTACACCTTC. Amino acids: CASSLARDGYHGYTF. The V gene is TRBV5-6, the J gene TRBJ1-2; a possible D gene is TRBD1 (5 bases). The germline gives CDR1 SGHDT, CDR2 YYEEEE. The ends were cut back, 0 bases at V and 6 bases at J, with 15 bases in the middle. This CDR3 contains 15 residues.

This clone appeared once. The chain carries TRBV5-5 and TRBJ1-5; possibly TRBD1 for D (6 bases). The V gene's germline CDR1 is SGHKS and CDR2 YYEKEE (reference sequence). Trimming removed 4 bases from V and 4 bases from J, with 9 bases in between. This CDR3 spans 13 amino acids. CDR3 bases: TGTGCCAGCAGCCCCGGACAGAATCAGCCCCAGCATTTT. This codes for CASSPGQNQPQHF.

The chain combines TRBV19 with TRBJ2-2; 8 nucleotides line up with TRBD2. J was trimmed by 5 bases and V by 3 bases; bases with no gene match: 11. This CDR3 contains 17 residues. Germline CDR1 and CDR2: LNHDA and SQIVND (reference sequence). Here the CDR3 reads CASSIESGGSRTGELFF. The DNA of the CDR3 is TGTGCCAGTAGTATTGAAAGCGGGGGTTCAAGAACCGGGGAGCTGTTTTTT.

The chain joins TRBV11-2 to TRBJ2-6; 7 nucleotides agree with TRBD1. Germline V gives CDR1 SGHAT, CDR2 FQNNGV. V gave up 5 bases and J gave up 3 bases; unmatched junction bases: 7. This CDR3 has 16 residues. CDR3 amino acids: CASSRGGAGGANVLTF. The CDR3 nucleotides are TGTGCCAGCAGCAGAGGGGGCGCGGGTGGGGCCAACGTCCTGACTTTC.

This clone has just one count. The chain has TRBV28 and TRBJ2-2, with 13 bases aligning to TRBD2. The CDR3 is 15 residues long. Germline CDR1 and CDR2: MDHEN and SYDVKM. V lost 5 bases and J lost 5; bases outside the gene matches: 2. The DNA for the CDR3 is TGTGCCAGCAGTAAACTAGCGGGGGGGACCGGGGAGCTGTTTTTT. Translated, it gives CASSKLAGGTGELFF.

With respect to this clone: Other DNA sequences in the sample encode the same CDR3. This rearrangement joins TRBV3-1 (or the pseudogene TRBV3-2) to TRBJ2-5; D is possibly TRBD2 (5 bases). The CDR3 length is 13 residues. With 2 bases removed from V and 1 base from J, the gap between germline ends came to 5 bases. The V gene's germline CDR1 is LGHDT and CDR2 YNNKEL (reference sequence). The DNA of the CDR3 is TGTGCCAGCAGCCAACGGGGCCAAGAGACCCAGTACTTC. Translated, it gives CASSQRGQETQYF.

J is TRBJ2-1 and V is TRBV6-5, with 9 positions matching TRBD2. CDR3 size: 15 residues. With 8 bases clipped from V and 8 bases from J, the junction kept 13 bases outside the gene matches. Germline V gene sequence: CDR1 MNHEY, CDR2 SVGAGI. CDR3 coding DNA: TGTGCCAGCCTGGAAGGGGGCGGGGGGGCCCATGAGCAGTTCTTC. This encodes CASLEGGGGAHEQFF.

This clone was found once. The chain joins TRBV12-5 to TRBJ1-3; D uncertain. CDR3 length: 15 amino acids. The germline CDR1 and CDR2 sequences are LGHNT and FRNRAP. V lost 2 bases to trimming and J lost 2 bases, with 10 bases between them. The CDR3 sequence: CASGLNLGAGNTIYF. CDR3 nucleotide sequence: TGTGCTAGTGGTTTGAATCTCGGAGCTGGAAACACCATATATTTT.

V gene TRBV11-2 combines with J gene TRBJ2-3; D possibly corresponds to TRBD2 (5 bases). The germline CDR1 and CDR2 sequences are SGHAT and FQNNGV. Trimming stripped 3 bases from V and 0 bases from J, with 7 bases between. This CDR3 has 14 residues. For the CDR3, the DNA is TGTGCCAGCAGCTTCCGGGGTAGCACAGATACGCAGTATTTT. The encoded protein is CASSFRGSTDTQYF.

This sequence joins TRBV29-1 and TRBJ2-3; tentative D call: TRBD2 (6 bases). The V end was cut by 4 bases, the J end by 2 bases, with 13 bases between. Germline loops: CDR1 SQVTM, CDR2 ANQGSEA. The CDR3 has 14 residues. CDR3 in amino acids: CSVARGSDTDTQYF. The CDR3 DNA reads TGCAGCGTTGCTCGGGGGTCAGACACAGATACGCAGTATTTT.

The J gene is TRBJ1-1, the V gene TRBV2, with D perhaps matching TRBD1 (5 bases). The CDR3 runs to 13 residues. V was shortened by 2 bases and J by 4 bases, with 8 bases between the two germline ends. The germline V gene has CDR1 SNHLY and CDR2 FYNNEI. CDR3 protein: CASSERGITEAFF. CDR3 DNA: TGTGCCAGCAGTGAACGGGGGATCACTGAAGCTTTCTTT.

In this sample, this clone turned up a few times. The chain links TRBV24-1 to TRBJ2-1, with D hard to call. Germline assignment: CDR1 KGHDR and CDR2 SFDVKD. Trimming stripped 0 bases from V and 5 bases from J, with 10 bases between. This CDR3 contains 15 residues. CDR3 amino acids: CATSDLSGLHNEQFF. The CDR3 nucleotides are TGTGCCACCAGTGATTTGTCGGGTTTACACAATGAGCAGTTCTTC.

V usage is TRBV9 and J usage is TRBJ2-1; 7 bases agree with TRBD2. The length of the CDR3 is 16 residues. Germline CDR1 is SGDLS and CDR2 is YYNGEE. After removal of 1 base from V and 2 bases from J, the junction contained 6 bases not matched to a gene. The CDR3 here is CASSVHIAGAYNEQFF. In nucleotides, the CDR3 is TGTGCCAGCAGCGTACACATAGCGGGTGCCTACAATGAGCAGTTCTTC.

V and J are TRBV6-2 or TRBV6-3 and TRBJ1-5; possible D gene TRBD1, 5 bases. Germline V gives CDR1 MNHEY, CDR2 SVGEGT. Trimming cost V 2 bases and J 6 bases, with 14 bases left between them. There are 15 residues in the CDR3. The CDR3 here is CASSYGQGLVQPQHF. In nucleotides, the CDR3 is TGTGCCAGCAGTTACGGGCAGGGTCTTGTTCAGCCCCAGCATTTT.

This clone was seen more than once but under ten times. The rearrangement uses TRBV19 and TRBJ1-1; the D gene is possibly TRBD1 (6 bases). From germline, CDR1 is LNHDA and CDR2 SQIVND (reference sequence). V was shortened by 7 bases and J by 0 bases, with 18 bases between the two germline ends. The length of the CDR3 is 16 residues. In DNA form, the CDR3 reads TGTGCCAGTAAAGTGGGACCACAGGGCATGAACACTGAAGCTTTCTTT. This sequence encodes CASKVGPQGMNTEAFF.

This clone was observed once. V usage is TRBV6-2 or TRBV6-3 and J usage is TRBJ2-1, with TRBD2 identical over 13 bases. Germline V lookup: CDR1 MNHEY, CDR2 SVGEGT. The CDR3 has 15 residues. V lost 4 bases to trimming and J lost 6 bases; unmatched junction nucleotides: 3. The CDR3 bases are TGTGCCAGCAGTTCTACTAGCGGGGGGGCCAATGAGCAGTTCTTC. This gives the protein CASSSTSGGANEQFF.

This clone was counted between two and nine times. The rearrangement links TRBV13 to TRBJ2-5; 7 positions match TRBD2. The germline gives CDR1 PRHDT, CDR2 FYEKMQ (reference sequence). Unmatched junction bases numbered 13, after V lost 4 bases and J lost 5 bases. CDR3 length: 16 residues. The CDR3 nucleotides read TGTGCCAGCAGCTCGAGGACTAGGGCTAAAGGGGAGACCCAGTACTTC. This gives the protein CASSSRTRAKGETQYF.

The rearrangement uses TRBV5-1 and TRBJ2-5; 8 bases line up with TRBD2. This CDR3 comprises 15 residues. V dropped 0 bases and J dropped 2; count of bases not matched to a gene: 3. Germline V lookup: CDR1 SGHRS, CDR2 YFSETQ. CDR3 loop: CASSLGIAGQETQYF. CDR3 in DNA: TGCGCCAGCAGCTTGGGGATAGCGGGGCAAGAGACCCAGTACTTC.

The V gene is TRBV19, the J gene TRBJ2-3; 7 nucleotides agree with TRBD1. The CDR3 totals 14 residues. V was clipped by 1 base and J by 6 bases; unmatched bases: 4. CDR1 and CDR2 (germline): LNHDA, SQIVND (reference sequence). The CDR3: CASSIGQGFDTQYF. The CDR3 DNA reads TGTGCCAGTAGTATAGGACAGGGTTTCGATACGCAGTATTTT.

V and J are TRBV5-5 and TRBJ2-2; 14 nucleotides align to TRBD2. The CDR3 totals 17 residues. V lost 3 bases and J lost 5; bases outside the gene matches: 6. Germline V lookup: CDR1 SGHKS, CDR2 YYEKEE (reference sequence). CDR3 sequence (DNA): TGTGCCAGCAGCTCTTGGGGGACTAGCGGGGGAACCGGGGAGCTGTTTTTT. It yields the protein CASSSWGTSGGTGELFF.

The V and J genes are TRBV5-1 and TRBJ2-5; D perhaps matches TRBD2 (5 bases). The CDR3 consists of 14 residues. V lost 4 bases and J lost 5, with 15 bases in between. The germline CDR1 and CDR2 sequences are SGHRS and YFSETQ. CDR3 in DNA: TGCGCCAGCAGCGCCGGGAACCCGCGGGAGACCCAGTACTTC. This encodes CASSAGNPRETQYF. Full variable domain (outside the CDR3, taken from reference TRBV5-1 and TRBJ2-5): KAGVTQTPRYLIKTRGQQVTLSCSPISGHRSVSWYQQTPGQGLQFLFEYFSETQRNKGNFPGRFSGRQFSNSRSEMNVSTLELGDSALYLCASSAGNPRETQYFGPGTRLLVL.